This T cell receptor beta chain was sequenced for a study of response to subunit inactivated influenza vaccine (dated by TCRdb to 2016 to 2018). Study-wide context: Deep quantitative profiling of the T cell receptor repertoire was used in the study to follow responses to a trivalent subunit inactivated influenza vaccine.

Concerning this clonotype itself: Its antigen remains unidentified. Base qualities are not recorded, but no much larger clone differs from it by a single base.

What the research found in general, with its limitations: According to the authors, only a limited number of new T cells may be recruited by each seasonal influenza vaccination.

The germline V gene provides CDR1 ENHRY and CDR2 SYGVKD. V is cut back by 8 bases and J by 4 bases, with 12 bases in the junction unmatched. The CDR3 spans 15 residues, from the cysteine through the phenylalanine. Of the read, only the CDR3 DNA is kept; its 45 bases are in frame from base 1. Library preparation was by RT-PCR. Instrument on record: Illumina HiSeq 2500. Starting from the raw public reads, TCRdb applied fastp trimming at Q25, assembled clones with MiXCR and retained in-frame beta chains. Under each unique CDR3 protein, matching rows form one entry showing the most common genes and DNA. The sample data list about 520,000 distinct CDR3 sequences, and 25% of these were observed just once. The leading ten clones occupy approximately 2% of the sample.

The sequences come from CD4+ T cells sorted from PBMCs, collected 4 to 6 days after vaccination. The sequence joins TRBV10-3 to TRBJ1-1, with 8 bases in between that match TRBD1. The TCR comes from a man aged 50-59 years who received an inactivated influenza vaccine. Donor details come from another sample of the same person, matched by shared clones. CDR3 protein: CAIQPRDRYLTEAFF. The DNA sequence is given as TGTGCCATCCAACCCCGGGACAGGTACCTCACTGAAGCTTTCTTT.